This T cell receptor beta chain was profiled in a study of spatial heterogeneity in lung cancer. The library protocol tagged each TCR cDNA with a unique molecular identifier. MiXCR, run by TCRdb on the 5' RACE reads, gives a single entry per CDR3 protein. The sample lists about 4,000 distinct CDR3 sequences, 10% to 11% occurring once. General study points: Around 7% of tumor T cells for alpha chains and 13% for beta chains were estimated to be covered. The study found that expanded intratumoral alpha and beta TCR counts tracked tumor mutation counts.

This clonotype qualifies as medium-sized. The antigen is undetermined. Time point here: sample taken at primary tumor resection. V lost 4 bases and J lost 2; bases outside the gene matches: 7. The CDR3 totals 16 residues. The material was lung tumor tissue, obtained at surgery. The chain couples TRBV12-3 or TRBV12-4 to TRBJ1-5; 8 nucleotides match TRBD1. This clonotype was obtained from a male donor with early-stage non-small cell lung cancer. In DNA form, the CDR3 reads TGTGCCAGCAGTTCCCCCGCGGGACAGGGCAATCAGCCCCAGCATTTT. Amino acid sequence: CASSSPAGQGNQPQHF.